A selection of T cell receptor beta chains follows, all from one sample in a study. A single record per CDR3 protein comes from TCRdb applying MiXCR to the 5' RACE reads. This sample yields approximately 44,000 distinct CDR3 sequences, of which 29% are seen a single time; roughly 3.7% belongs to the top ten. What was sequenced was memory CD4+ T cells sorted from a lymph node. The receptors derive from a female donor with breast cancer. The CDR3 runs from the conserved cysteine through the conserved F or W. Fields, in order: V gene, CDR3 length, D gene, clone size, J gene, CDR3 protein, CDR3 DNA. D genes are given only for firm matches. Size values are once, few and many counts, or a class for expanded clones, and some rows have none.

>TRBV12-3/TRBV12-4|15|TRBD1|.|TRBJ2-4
CASRDRGLAKNIQYF
TGTGCCAGCAGGGACAGGGGGCTGGCCAAAAACATTCAGTACTTC
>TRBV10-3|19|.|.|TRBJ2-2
CATRHTGASGKTNTGELFF
TGTGCCACCCGCCACACGGGGGCTAGCGGAAAAACGAACACCGGGGAGCTGTTTTTT
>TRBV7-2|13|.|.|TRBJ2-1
CASSFTAYNEQFF
TGTGCCAGCAGCTTTACAGCCTACAATGAGCAGTTCTTC
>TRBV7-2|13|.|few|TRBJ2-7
CASSSRAPYEQYF
TGTGCCAGCAGCTCCAGGGCCCCCTACGAGCAGTACTTC
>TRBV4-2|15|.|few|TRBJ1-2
CASSQDRYTNYGYTF
TGTGCCAGCAGCCAAGATCGGTACACTAACTATGGCTACACCTTC
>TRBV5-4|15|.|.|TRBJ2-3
CASSGSGLLTDTQYF
TGTGCCAGCAGCGGAAGTGGGCTTCTCACAGATACGCAGTATTTT
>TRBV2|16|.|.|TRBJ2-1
CASSIDRRSSYNEQFF
TGTGCCAGCAGTATAGACAGGAGAAGCTCCTACAATGAGCAGTTCTTC
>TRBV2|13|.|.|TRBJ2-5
CASSTDSAETQYF
TGTGCCAGCAGCACGGACAGCGCGGAGACCCAGTACTTC
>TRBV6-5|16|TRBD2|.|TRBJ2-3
CASSFQRESPTDTQYF
TGTGCCAGCAGTTTCCAGCGGGAGTCCCCCACAGATACGCAGTATTTT
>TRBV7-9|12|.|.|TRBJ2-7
CASSLPSHEQYF
TGTGCCAGCAGCTTACCCTCCCACGAGCAGTACTTC